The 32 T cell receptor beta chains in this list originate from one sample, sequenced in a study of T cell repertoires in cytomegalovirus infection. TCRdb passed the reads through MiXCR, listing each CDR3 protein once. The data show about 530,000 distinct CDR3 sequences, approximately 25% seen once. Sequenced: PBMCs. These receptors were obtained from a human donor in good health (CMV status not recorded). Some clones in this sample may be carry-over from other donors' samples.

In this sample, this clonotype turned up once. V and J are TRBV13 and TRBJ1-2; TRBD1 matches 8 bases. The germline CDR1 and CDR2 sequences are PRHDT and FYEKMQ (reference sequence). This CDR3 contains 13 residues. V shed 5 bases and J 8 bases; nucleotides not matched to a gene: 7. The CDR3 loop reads CASSTRGLQGYTF. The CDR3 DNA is TGTGCCAGCAGCACCAGGGGGCTTCAGGGCTACACCTTC.

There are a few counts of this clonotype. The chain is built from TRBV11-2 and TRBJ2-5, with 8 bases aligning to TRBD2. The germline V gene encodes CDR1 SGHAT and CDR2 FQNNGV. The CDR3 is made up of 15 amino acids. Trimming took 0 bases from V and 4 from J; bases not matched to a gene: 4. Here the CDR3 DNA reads TGTGCCAGCAGCTTAGATTCACTAGCGGTAGAGACCCAGTACTTC. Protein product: CASSLDSLAVETQYF.

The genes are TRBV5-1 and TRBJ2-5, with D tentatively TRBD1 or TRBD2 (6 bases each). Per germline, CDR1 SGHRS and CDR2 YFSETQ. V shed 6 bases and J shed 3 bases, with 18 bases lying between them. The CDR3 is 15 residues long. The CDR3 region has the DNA TGCGCCAGCACACCCAGGGGTCGGGGGAAAGAGACCCAGTACTTC. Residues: CASTPRGRGKETQYF. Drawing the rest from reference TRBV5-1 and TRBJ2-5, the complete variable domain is KAGVTQTPRYLIKTRGQQVTLSCSPISGHRSVSWYQQTPGQGLQFLFEYFSETQRNKGNFPGRFSGRQFSNSRSEMNVSTLELGDSALYLCASTPRGRGKETQYFGPGTRLLVL.

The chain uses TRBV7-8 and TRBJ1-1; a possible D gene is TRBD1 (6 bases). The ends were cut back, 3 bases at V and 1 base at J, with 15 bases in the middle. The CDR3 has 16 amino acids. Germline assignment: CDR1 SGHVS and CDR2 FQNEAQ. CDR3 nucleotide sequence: TGTGCCAGCAGCTTGGGGGAACAGGGAAGGAACACTGAAGCTTTCTTT. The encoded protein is CASSLGEQGRNTEAFF.

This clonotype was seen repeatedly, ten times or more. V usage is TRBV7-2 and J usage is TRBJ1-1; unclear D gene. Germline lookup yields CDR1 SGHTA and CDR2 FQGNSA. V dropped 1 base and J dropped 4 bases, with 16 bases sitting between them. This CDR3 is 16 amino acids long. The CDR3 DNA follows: TGTGCCAGCAGCTTAGAAGGGAATTTTTCCCCCACTGAAGCTTTCTTT. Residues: CASSLEGNFSPTEAFF.

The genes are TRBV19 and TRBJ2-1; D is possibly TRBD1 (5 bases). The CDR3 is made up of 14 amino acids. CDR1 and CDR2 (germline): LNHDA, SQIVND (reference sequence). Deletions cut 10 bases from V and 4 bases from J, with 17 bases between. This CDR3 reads CATGWGREYNEQFF. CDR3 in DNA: TGTGCCACCGGATGGGGCCGTGAGTACAATGAGCAGTTCTTC.

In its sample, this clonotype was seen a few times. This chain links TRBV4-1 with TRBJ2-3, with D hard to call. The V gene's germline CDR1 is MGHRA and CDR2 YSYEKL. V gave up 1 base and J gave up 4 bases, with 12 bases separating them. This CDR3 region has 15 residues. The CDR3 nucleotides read TGCGCCAGCAGCCAAGGCCCCAAGGTAGCAGATACGCAGTATTTT. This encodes CASSQGPKVADTQYF.

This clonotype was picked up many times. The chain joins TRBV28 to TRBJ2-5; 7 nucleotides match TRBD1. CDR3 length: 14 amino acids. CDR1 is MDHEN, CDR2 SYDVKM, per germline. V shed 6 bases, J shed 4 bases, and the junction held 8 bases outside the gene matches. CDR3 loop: CASSPDRDGETQYF. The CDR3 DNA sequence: TGTGCCAGCAGCCCTGACAGGGACGGAGAGACCCAGTACTTC. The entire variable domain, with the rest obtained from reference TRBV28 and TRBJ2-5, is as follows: DVKVTQSSRYLVKRTGEKVFLECVQDMDHENMFWYRQDPGLGLRLIYFSYDVKMKEKGDIPEGYSVSREKKERFSLILESASTNQTSMYLCASSPDRDGETQYFGPGTRLLVL.

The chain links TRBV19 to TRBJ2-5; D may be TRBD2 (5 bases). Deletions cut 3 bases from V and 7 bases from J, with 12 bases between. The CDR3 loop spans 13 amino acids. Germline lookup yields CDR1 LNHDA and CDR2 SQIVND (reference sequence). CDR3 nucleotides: TGTGCCAGTAGTATCGGCGGGCTCGGGACCCAGTACTTC. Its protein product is CASSIGGLGTQYF.

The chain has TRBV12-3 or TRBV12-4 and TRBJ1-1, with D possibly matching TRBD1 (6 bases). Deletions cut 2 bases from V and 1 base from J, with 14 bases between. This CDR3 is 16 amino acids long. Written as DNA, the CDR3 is TGTGCCAGCAGTTTATCGACAGGTCTAGGGAACACTGAAGCTTTCTTT. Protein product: CASSLSTGLGNTEAFF.

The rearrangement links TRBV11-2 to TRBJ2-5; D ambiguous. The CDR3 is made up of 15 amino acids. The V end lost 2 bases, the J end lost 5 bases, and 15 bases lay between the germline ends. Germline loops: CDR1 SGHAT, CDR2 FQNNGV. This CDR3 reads CASSLSTELQETQYF. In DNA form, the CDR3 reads TGTGCCAGCAGCTTATCTACGGAGTTGCAGGAGACCCAGTACTTC.

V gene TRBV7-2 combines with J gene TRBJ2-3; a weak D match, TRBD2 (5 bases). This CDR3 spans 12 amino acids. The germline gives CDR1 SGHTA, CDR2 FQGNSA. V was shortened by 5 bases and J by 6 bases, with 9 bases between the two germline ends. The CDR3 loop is CASSMSGDTQYF. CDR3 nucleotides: TGTGCCAGCAGCATGTCGGGGGATACGCAGTATTTT.

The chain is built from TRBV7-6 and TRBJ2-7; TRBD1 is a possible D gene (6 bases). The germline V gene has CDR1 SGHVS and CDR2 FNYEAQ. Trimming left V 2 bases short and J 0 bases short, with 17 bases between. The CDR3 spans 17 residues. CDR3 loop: CASSLLIDRTRSYEQYF. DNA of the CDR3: TGTGCCAGCAGCTTACTAATCGACAGGACACGCTCCTACGAGCAGTACTTC.

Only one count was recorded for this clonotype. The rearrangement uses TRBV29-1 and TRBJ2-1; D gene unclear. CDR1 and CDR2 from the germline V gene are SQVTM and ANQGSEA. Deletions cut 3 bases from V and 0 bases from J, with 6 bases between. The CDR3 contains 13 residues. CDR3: CSVDRSSYNEQFF. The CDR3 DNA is TGCAGCGTTGACAGGAGCTCCTACAATGAGCAGTTCTTC.

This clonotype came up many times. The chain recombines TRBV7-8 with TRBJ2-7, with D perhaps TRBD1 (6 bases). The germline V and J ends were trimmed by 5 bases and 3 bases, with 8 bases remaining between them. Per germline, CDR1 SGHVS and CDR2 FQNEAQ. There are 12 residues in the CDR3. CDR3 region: CASSQDSYEQYV. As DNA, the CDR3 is TGTGCCAGCAGCCAGGACAGCTACGAGCAGTACGTC.

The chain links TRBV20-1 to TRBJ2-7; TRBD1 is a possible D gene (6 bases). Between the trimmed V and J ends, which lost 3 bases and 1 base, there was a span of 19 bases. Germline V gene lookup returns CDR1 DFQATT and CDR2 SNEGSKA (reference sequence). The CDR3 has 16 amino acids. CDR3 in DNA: TGCAGTGCTAGGGAACTGTGGGGGACAACGTCCTACGAGCAGTACTTC. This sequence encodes CSARELWGTTSYEQYF.

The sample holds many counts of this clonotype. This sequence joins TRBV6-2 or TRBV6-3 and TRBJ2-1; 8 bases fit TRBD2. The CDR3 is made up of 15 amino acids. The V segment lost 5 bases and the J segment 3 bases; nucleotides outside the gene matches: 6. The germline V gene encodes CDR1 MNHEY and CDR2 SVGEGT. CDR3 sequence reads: CASSKAGAVYNEQFF. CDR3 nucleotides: TGTGCCAGCAGTAAAGCGGGAGCGGTCTACAATGAGCAGTTCTTC.

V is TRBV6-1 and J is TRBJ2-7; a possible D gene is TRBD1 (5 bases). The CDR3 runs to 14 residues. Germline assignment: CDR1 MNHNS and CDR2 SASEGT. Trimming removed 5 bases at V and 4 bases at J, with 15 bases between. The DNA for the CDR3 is TGTGCCAGCAGTTACCCAGGGAAAGGTTACGAGCAGTACTTC. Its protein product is CASSYPGKGYEQYF.

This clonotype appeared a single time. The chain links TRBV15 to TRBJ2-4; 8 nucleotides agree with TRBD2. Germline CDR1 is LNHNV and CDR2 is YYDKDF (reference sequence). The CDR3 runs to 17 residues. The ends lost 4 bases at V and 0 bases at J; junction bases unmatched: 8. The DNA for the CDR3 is TGTGCCACCAGCACAACTCTAGCGGGTTCAGCCAAAAACATTCAGTACTTC. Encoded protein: CATSTTLAGSAKNIQYF.

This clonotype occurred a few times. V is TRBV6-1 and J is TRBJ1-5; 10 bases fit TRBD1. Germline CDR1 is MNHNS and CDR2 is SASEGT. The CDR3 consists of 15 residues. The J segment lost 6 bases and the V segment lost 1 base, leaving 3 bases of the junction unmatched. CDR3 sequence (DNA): TGTGCCAGCAGTGAAGTCGGGACAGGGGTTCAGCCCCAGCATTTT. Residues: CASSEVGTGVQPQHF.

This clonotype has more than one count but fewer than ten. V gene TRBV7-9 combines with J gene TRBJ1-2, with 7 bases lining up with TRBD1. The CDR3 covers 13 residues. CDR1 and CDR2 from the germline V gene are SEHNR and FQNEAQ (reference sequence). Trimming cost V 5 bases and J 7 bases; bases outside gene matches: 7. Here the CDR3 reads CASSNRQGGGYTF. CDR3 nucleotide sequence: TGTGCCAGCAGCAATAGACAGGGAGGTGGCTACACCTTC.

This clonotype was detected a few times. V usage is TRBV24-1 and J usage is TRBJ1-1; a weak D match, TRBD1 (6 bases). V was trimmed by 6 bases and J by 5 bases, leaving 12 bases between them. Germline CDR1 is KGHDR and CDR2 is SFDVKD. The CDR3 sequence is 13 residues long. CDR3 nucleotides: TGTGCCACCAGTACAGGGATGAGGACTGAAGCTTTCTTT. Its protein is CATSTGMRTEAFF.

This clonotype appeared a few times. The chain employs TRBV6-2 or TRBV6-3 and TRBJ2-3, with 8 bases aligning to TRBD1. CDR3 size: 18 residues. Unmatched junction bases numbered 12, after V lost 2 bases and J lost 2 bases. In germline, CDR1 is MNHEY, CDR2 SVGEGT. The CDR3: CASSYDPGTGDHTDTQYF. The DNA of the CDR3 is TGTGCCAGCAGTTACGACCCAGGGACAGGCGACCACACAGATACGCAGTATTTT.

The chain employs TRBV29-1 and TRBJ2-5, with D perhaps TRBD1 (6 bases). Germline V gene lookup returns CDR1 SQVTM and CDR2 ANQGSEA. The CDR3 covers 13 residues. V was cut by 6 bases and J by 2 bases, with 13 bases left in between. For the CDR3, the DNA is TGCAGCGTAGCTCCGGACAGTCAAGAGACCCAGTACTTC. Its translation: CSVAPDSQETQYF.

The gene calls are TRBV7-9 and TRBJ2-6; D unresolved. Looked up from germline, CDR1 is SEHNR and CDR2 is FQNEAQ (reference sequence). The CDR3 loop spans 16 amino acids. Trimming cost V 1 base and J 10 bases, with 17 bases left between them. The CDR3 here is CASSLVWQEKINVLTF. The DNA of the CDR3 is TGTGCCAGCAGCTTAGTATGGCAGGAAAAAATAAACGTCCTGACTTTC.

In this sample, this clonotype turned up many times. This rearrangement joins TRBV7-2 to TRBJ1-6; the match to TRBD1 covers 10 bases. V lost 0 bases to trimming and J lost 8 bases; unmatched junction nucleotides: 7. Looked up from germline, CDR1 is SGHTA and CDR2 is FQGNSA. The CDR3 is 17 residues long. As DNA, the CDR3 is TGTGCCAGCAGCTTAGCGCTCGACAGGGGGCTTGATTCACCCCTCCACTTT. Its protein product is CASSLALDRGLDSPLHF.

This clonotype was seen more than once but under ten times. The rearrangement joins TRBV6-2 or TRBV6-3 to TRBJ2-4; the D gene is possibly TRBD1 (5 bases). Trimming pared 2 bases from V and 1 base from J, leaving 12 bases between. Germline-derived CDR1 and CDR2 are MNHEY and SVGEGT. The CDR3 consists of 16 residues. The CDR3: CASSYGQGVAKNIQYF. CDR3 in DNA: TGTGCCAGCAGTTACGGCCAGGGTGTTGCCAAAAACATTCAGTACTTC.

The CDR3 loop is CASSPLDRADGELFF. The CDR3 bases are TGTGCCAGCAGCCCACTGGACAGGGCGGACGGGGAGCTGTTTTTT. This chain joins TRBV14 and TRBJ2-2, with 8 nucleotides matching TRBD1. CDR3 size: 15 residues. After removal of 4 bases from V and 7 bases from J, the junction contained 8 bases not matched to a gene. CDR1 SGHDN and CDR2 FVKESK come from the germline V gene. Combining the CDR3 with reference TRBV14 and TRBJ2-2 gives the whole variable domain EAGVTQFPSHSVIEKGQTVTLRCDPISGHDNLYWYRRVMGKEIKFLLHFVKESKQDESGMPNNRFLAERTGGTYSTLKVQPAELEDSGVYFCASSPLDRADGELFFGEGSRLTVL.

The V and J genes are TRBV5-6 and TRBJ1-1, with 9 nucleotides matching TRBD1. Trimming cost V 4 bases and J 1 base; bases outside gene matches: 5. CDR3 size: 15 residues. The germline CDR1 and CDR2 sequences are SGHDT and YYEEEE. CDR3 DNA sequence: TGTGCCAGCAGCGGACCGGGACAGGGGAACACTGAAGCTTTCTTT. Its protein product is CASSGPGQGNTEAFF.

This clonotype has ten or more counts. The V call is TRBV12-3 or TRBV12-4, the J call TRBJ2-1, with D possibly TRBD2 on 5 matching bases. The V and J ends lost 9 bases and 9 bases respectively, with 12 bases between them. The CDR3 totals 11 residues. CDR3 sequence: CASEGIAEQFF. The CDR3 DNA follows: TGTGCCAGTGAGGGTATCGCTGAGCAGTTCTTC.

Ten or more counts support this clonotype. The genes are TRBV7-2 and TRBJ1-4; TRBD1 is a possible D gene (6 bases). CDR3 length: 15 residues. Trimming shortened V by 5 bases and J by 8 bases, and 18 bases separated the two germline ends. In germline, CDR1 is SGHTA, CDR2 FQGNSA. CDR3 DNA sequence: TGTGCCAGCAGCCCCGGTGGGGGGCGGTACGAAAAACTGTTTTTT. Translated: CASSPGGGRYEKLFF.

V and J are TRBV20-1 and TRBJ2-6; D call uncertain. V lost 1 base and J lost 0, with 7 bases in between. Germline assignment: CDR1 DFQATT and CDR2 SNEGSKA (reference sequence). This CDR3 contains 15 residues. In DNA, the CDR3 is TGCAGTGCTAGAGTGTTCGGCTCTGGGGCCAACGTCCTGACTTTC. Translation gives CSARVFGSGANVLTF.